The rows below give T cell receptor beta chains drawn from one sample of a study of Graves' ophthalmopathy and Graves' hyperthyroidism. TCRdb itself ran the multiplex PCR reads through MiXCR, one entry per CDR3 protein. The sample includes over a million distinct CDR3 sequences, 35% to 40% seen only once; the top ten take around 10%. What was sequenced was peripheral blood or thyroid tissue (not recorded which). These receptors all stem from an adult man with Graves' hyperthyroidism. CDR3s include the opening cysteine and the closing phenylalanine or tryptophan.

V gene,CDR3 length,CDR3 protein
TRBV2,13,CASRDRGRNEQYF
TRBV7-4,16,CASSPGHRTAEETQYF
TRBV7-2,14,CASSPGQAYYEQYF
TRBV12-3/TRBV12-4,15,CASRKQDVDRDEQYF
TRBV7-2,15,CASSPTATGSYGYTF
TRBV24-1,15,CATSSSGTGPYEQYF
TRBV11-2,18,CASSLVRAFGGIDTEAFF
TRBV10-3,17,CAISESASGTTTGELFF
TRBV28,14,CASSADRLGYGYTF
TRBV7-9,15,CASSLFSGLNQPQHF
TRBV7-2,13,CASSLGLSGAEHF
TRBV5-1,16,CASSLPGQGRSYEQYF
TRBV2,15,CASSFVGTGDTEAFF
TRBV15,18,CATSGGDRGTSSGNTIYF
TRBV3-1,13,CASSRQSDQPQHF
TRBV2,13,CASNDRIQETQYF
TRBV12-3/TRBV12-4,12,CAGSSRDYEQYF
TRBV2,14,CASRTGQGGREQYF
TRBV5-6,13,CASSPGVGTEAFF
TRBV12-5,13,CASLYRDWYEQYF
TRBV4-1,15,CASSQEPGQYYGYTF
TRBV2,14,CAGPTSDRDTEAFF
TRBV7-2,14,CASSVSGGDALTHF
TRBV19,12,CASSARQGSCFF
TRBV7-3,14,CASSYRPENSPLHF
TRBV20-1,15,CSATPSTGLQETQYF
TRBV20-1,16,CSARDPRGLAAAGQYF
TRBV7-6,15,CASSYFSEGGETQYF
TRBV2,15,CASSADSSRTGELFF
TRBV10-3,11,CASSFQEEQYF
TRBV29-1,16,CSVAVGLASSGNTIYF
TRBV14,13,CASSRQRATEAFF
TRBV7-6,15,CASSPRDYNTGELFF
TRBV7-2,13,CASSFGGRRELFF
TRBV7-9,15,CASSPAMFSSYEQYF
TRBV30,13,CAWTGTNTGELFF
TRBV25-1,18,CASSDWTGSTSGANVLTF
TRBV7-6,15,CASRATENANYGYTF
TRBV29-1,14,CSVEGQGTVTEAFF
TRBV5-6,14,CASSLADDSYEQYF
TRBV20-1,14,CSATGESNTYEQYF
TRBV20-1,16,CSARRGDLYSNQPQHF
TRBV29-1,11,CSVEPAETQYF
TRBV19,15,CASSRAQGRGETQYF
TRBV18,14,CASSPSGSGNTIYF
TRBV5-1,15,CASIWTSGRVNEQFF
TRBV11-2,14,CASSPSGPWYEQYF
TRBV4-3,15,CASSQVVGGLGEAFF
TRBV7-2,12,CATAQYGNTIYF
TRBV7-9,13,CASEIRGAYEQYF
TRBV7-9,12,CASSPRAPGQGF
TRBV7-4,15,CASSFGQGRTDTQYF
TRBV10-3,10,CAISKETQYF
TRBV7-2,15,CASSYSWEARYEQYF
TRBV12-3/TRBV12-4,13,CASVPGGRETQYF